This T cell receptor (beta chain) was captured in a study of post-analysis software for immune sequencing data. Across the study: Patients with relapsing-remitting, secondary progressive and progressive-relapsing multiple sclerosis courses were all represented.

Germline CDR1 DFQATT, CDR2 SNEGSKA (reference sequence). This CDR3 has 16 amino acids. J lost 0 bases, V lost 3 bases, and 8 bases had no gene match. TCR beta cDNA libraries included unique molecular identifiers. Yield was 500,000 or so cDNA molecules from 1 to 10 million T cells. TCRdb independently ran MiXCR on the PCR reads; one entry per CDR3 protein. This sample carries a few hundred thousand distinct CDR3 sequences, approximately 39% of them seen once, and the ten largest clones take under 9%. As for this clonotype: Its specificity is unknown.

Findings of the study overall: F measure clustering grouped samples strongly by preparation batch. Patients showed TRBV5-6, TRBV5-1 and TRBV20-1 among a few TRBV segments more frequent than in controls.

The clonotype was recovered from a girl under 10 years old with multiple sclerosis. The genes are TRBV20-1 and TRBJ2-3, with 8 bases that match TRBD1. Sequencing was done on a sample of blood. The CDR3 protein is CSASKPGQASTDTQYF. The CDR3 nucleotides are TGCAGTGCTAGTAAACCGGGACAGGCTAGCACAGATACGCAGTATTTT.